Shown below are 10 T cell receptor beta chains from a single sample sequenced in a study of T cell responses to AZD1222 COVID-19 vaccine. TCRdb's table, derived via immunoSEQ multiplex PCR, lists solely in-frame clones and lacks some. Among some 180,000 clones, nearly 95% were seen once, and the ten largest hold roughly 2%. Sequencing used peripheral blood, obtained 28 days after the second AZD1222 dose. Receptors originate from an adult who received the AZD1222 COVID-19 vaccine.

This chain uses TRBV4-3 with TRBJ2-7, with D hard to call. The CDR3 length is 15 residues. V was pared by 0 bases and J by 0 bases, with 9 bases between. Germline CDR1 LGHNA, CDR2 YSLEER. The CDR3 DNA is TGCGCCAGCAGCCAAGATTGGGTACTCTCCTACGAGCAGTACTTC. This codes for CASSQDWVLSYEQYF.

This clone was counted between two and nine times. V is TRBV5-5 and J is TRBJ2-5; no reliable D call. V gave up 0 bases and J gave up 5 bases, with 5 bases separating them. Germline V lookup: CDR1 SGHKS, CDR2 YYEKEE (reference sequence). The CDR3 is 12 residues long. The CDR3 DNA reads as TGTGCCAGCAGCTTGGTCGTGGAGACCCAGTACTTC. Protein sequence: CASSLVVETQYF.

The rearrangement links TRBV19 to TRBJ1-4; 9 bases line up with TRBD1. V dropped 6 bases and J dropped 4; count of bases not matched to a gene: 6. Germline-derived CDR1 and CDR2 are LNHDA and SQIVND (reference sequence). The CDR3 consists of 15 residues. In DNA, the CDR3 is TGTGCCAGTAGGGACAGGGGTTTGTATAATGAAAAACTGTTTTTT. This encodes CASRDRGLYNEKLFF.

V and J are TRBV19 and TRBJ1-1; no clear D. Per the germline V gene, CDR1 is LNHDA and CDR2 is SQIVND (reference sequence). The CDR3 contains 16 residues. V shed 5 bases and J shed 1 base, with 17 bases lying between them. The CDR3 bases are TGTGCCAGTAGTCCCAATCTATATCGGGAGAACACTGAAGCTTTCTTT. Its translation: CASSPNLYRENTEAFF.

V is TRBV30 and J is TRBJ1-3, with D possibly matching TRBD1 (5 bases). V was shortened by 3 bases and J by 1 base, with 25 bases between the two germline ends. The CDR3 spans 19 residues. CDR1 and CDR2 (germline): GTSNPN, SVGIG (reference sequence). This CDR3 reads CAWSVMVGFAGRSGNTIYF. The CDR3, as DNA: TGTGCCTGGAGCGTCATGGTAGGCTTTGCGGGACGATCTGGAAACACCATATATTTT.

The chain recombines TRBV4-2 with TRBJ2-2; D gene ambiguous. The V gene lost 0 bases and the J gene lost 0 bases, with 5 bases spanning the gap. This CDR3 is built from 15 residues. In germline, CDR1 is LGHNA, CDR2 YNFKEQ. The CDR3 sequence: CASSQEAANTGELFF. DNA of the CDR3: TGTGCCAGCAGCCAAGAGGCCGCGAACACCGGGGAGCTGTTTTTT.

DNA for the CDR3: TGTGCCAGCAGGGACACCTGGACGAGTGATAACTCCTACGAGCAGTACTTC. Translated, it gives CASRDTWTSDNSYEQYF. The rearrangement joins TRBV7-8 to TRBJ2-7; tentative D call: TRBD1 (5 bases). Trimming stripped 6 bases from V and 0 bases from J, with 21 bases between. Germline V CDR1 and CDR2: SGHVS, FQNEAQ. The CDR3 is 17 residues long.

The CDR3: CASSLGQEINYGYTF. CDR3 DNA sequence: TGTGCCAGCAGCCTTGGTCAGGAAATCAACTATGGCTACACCTTC. V is TRBV7-9 and J is TRBJ1-2; D not resolved. This CDR3 has 15 residues. Per germline, CDR1 SEHNR and CDR2 FQNEAQ (reference sequence). V shed 5 bases and J shed 2 bases, with 15 bases lying between them.

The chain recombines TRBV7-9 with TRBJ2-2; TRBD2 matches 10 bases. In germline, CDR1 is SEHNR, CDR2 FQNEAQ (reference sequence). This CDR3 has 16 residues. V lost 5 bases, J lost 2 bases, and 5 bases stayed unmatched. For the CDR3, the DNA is TGTGCCAGCAGCGTCTCTAGCGGGAGAAACACCGGGGAGCTGTTTTTT. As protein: CASSVSSGRNTGELFF.

CDR3 protein: CARSRTGETEAFF. The CDR3 bases are TGTGCCAGAAGTCGGACAGGGGAAACTGAAGCTTTCTTT. The J gene is TRBJ1-1, the V gene TRBV5-3, with TRBD1 identical over 9 bases. TRBV5-3 is placed among ORFs of uncertain function. With V trimmed by 5 bases and J by 5 bases, 4 bases remained unmatched. The length of the CDR3 is 13 residues.